This TCR beta chain was recovered during a study of T cells in Graves' hyperthyroidism and ophthalmopathy (dated by TCRdb to between 2019 and 2020). As for the study more broadly: Peripheral blood samples were taken at the time of initial diagnosis, prior to any treatment. A discovery cohort of 95 to 100 patients, approximately 45 with Graves' ophthalmopathy and approximately 60 with stable Graves' hyperthyroidism, was used to find distinguishing TCR V-J signatures. Prospective prediction of ophthalmopathy was tested in an independent validation cohort of some 20 hyperthyroidism patients and approximately 17 patients who later progressed to ophthalmopathy. For training and testing, the roughly 97 patients in the discovery cohort were randomly divided in a 7:3 ratio. In addition, the study compared T-cell repertoires in thyroid tissue and in blood from six Graves' hyperthyroidism patients. Once sampling was done, hyperthyroidism patients were given methimazole at a starting dose of 30 mg daily, whereas ophthalmopathy patients were given high-dose intravenous methylprednisolone. TCR Vbeta CDR3 sequencing of 120 to 150 peripheral blood samples (43 ophthalmopathy, about 80 hyperthyroidism and roughly 17 progressor patients) is reported in the paper.

This clonotype was detected many times. Its antigen is still unknown. Base qualities were left out, and no much larger clone turns up one base away. Amplification of TCR beta CDR3 regions was carried out from RNA transcripts. A first-round RT-PCR of the TCR CDR3 used the HTBI primer set with the Qiagen OneStep RT-PCR kit. Libraries were constructed in a second round of multiplex PCR, after which size selection and purification were carried out. The libraries were sequenced on an Illumina HiSeq2000 using paired-end 100 bp reads. The original pipeline was this. SOAPnuke was used to process the raw data, throwing out any read that contained adapters or uncalled bases, had a mean Phred below 15, or lacked an exact constant-primer or identifier match. COPE v1.2.5 was used to merge the high-quality paired reads, and each unique nucleotide sequence was defined as a clonotype. MiTCR v1.1 was used to align the clonotypes against IMGT TRBV, TRBD and TRBJ reference segments. Analysis was restricted to V-J combinations with a frequency above 0.0001, which covered 98% to 99.2% of repertoires. A TCS score was defined as the ratio of F50 (clonal expansion) to E x V (chaos), with BLOSUM62-based TCRdist applied between CDR3 peptides within each V-J. Welch's t-statistics and random forest reduced fewer than 600 V-J features to 10 to 15, which were used in a naive Bayes classifier (R e1071). In-frame beta chains were kept once TCRdb had trimmed the public reads at Q25 with fastp and called clones with MiXCR. For every CDR3 protein sequence, its rows merge into one entry that carries the most common genes and DNA. What appears here as the V and J calls and clone size reflects TCRdb's work, not the paper's. In all, the sample holds hundreds of thousands of distinct CDR3 sequences, and about 15% of those were seen once. The ten top clones hold 7.5% to 9% of the sample.

Trimming removed 0 bases from V and 8 bases from J, leaving 12 bases between the germline ends. The CDR3 starts with the cysteine, ends with the phenylalanine, and has 14 residues. Only the CDR3 DNA stays, 42 bases, in frame from base 1. CDR1 and CDR2 were assigned from the germline V gene (reference sequence) as SGHNT and YYREEE. The study at large found these results: A model built on a 13 V-J signature distinguished ophthalmopathy from stable hyperthyroidism, reaching roughly 88% sensitivity and about 81% specificity in cross-validation and 80%/75% in testing. Most expanded thyroid clonotypes (frequency above 0.001) were also detected in blood, suggesting blood repertoires may reflect thyroid immune responses. No statistical method was used to fix the sample size in advance, and group allocation was not hidden from the investigators. In validation, the model predicted progression to ophthalmopathy a median of roughly 6.2 months before onset, with roughly 70% sensitivity and 72.22% specificity.

A patient counted as having stable Graves' hyperthyroidism if no progression to ophthalmopathy occurred over 18 months of follow-up. Hyperthyroidism patients were newly diagnosed, with disease duration under 2 months, and aged 18 to 65 years. The study excluded patients with uncontrolled infections, other autoimmune diseases, pregnancy or lactation. Diagnoses relied on clinical symptoms, serum thyroxine and TRAb, thyroid ultrasound and orbital computed tomography. PBMCs were isolated from 8 to 10 ml of fresh peripheral blood by Ficoll-Paque density gradient centrifugation. Trizol reagent was used to extract total RNA, and RNA quality was then checked on an Agilent 2100 Bioanalyzer.

The source of this sequence is a woman aged 18-29 years with Graves' hyperthyroidism. The chain links TRBV5-4 with TRBJ2-1; tentative D gene TRBD2, with 5 bases matching. The sample taken for sequencing was blood. The DNA sequence reads TGTGCCAGCAGCTTGGAGGGTGGTAGCGATGAGCAGTTCTTC. Its protein is CASSLEGGSDEQFF.